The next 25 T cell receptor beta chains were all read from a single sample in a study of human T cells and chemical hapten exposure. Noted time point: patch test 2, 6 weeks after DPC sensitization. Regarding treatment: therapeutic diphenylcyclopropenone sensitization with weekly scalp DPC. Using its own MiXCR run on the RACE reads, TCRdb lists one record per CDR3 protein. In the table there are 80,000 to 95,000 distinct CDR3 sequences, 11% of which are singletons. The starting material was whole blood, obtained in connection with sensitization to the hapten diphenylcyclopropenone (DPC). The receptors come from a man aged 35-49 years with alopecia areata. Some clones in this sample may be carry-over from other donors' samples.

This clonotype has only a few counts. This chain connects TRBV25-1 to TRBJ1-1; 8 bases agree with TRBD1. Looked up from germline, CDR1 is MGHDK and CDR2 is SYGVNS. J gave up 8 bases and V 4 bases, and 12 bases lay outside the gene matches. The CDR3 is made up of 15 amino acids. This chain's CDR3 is CASSAAFGQGSEAFF. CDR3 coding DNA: TGTGCCAGCAGTGCGGCATTCGGACAGGGTTCGGAAGCTTTCTTT.

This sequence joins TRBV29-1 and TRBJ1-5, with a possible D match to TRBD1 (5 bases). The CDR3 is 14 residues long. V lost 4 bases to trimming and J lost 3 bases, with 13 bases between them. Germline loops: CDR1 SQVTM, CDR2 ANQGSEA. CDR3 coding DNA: TGCAGCGTTGGGGGCGGGGGGGACAATCAGCCCCAGCATTTT. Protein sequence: CSVGGGGDNQPQHF.

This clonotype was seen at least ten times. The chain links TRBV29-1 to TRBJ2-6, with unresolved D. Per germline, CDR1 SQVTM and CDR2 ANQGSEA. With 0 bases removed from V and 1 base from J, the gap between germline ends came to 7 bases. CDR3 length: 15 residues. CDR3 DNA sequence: TGCAGCGTTGAAGAAGTAGGTTCTGGGGCCAACGTCCTGACTTTC. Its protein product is CSVEEVGSGANVLTF.

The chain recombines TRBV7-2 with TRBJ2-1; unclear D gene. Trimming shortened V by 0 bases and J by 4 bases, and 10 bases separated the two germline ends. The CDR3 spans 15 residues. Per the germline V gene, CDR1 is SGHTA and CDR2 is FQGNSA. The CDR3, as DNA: TGTGCCAGCAGCTTAGCGGGCGAACATTACAATGAGCAGTTCTTC. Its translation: CASSLAGEHYNEQFF.

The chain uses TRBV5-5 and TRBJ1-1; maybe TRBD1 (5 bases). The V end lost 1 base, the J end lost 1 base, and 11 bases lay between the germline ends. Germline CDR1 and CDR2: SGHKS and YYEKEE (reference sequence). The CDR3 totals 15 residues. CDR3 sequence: CASSLMQGPNTEAFF. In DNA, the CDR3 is TGTGCCAGCAGCTTGATGCAGGGACCGAACACTGAAGCTTTCTTT.

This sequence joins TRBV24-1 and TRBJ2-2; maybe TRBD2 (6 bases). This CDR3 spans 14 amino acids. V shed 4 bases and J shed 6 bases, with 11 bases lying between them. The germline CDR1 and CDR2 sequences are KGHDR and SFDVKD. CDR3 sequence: CATSDPTGAGELFF. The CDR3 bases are TGTGCCACCAGTGACCCCACGGGGGCCGGGGAGCTGTTTTTT.

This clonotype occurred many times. CDR3 sequence (DNA): TGTGCCAGCAGCCCGTACTCATCCTGGGACGGAGCTTTCTTT. Translation: CASSPYSSWDGAFF. The chain joins TRBV14 to TRBJ1-1; a weak D match, TRBD1 (5 bases). Trimming took 4 bases from V and 10 from J, leaving 19 bases between them. The CDR3 extends over 14 amino acids. Per the germline V gene, CDR1 is SGHDN and CDR2 is FVKESK.

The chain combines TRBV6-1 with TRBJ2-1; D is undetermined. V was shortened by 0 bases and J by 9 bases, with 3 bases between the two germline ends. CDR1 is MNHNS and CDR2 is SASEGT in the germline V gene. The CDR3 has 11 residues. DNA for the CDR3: TGTGCCAGCAGTGAAGCGGTTGAGCAGTTCTTC. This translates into CASSEAVEQFF.

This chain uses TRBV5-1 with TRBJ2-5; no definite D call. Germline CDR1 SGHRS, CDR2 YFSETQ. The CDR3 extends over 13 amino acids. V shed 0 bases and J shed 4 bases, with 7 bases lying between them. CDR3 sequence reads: CASSLDVLETQYF. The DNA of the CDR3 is TGCGCCAGCAGCTTGGATGTGTTAGAGACCCAGTACTTC.

The CDR3 region is CASSPGLAGSNEQFF. DNA for the CDR3: TGTGCCAGCAGCCCCGGACTAGCGGGTAGTAATGAGCAGTTCTTC. The chain is built from TRBV7-2 and TRBJ2-1; TRBD2 agrees at 11 bases. Unmatched junction bases numbered 7, after V lost 5 bases and J lost 7 bases. The CDR3 is made up of 15 amino acids. Germline CDR1 and CDR2: SGHTA and FQGNSA. The variable domain in full, completed from reference TRBV7-2 and TRBJ2-1, reads GAGVSQSPSNKVTEKGKDVELRCDPISGHTALYWYRQSLGQGLEFLIYFQGNSAPDKSGLPSDRFSAERTGGSVSTLTIQRTQQEDSAVYLCASSPGLAGSNEQFFGPGTRLTVL.

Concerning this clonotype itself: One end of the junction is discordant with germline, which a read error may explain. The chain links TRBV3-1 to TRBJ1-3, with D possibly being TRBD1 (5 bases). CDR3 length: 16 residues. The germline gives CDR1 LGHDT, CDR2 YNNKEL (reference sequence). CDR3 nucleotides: TGTGCCAGCAGCAAAGACGGGGGGATCTCTGGAAACACCATATATTTT. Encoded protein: CASSKDGGISGNTIYF.

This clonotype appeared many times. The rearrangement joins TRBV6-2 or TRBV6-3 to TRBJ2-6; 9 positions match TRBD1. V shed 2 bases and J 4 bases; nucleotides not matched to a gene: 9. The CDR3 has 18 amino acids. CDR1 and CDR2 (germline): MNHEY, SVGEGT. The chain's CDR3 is CASSYSPRTGAGANVLTF. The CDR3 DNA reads TGTGCCAGCAGTTACAGCCCAAGGACAGGGGCCGGGGCCAACGTCCTGACTTTC.

CDR3 DNA: TGTGCCAGCAGCCCGGCGGGTTGGTGGGAGGGACGCTATACGCAGTATTTT. Translated: CASSPAGWWEGRYTQYF. The rearrangement links TRBV28 to TRBJ2-3; the match to TRBD2 covers 7 bases. The length of the CDR3 is 17 residues. The junction had 19 bases not matched to a gene; V was cut back by 6 bases and J by 7 bases. Looked up from germline, CDR1 is MDHEN and CDR2 is SYDVKM.

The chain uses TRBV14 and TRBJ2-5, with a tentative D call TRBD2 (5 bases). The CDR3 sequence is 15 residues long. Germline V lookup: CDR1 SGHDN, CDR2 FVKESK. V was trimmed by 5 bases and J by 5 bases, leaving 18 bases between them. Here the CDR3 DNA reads TGTGCCAGCAGCGCCAGGTCGGGATCCCGGGAGACCCAGTACTTC. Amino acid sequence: CASSARSGSRETQYF.

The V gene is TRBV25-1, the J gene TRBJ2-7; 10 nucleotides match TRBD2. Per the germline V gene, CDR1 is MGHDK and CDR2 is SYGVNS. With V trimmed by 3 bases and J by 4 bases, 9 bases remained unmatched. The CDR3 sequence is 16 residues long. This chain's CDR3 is CASSDTSGRAGYEQYF. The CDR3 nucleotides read TGTGCCAGCAGTGACACAAGCGGGAGGGCCGGGTACGAGCAGTACTTC.

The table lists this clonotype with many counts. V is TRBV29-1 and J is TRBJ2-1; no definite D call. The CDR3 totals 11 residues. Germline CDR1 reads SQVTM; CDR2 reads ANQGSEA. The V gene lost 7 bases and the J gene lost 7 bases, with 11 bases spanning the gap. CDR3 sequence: CSGSARNEQFF. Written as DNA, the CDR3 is TGCAGCGGGTCCGCCCGGAATGAGCAGTTCTTC.

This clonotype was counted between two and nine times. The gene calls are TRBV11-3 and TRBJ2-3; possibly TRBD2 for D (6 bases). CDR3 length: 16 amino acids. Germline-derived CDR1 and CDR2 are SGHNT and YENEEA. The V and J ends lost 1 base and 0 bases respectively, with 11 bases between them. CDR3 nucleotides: TGTGCCAGCAGCTTAGGTATTGGACTAAGCACAGATACGCAGTATTTT. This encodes CASSLGIGLSTDTQYF.

The CDR3 DNA is TGCAGCGCCGGGACTAGCATTTACGAGCAGTACTTC. Translating it yields CSAGTSIYEQYF. V usage is TRBV29-1 and J usage is TRBJ2-7; 9 bases agree with TRBD2. The germline V gene has CDR1 SQVTM and CDR2 ANQGSEA. The CDR3 runs to 12 residues. Losses at the gene ends were 7 bases for V and 4 bases for J; bases not matched to a gene: 5.

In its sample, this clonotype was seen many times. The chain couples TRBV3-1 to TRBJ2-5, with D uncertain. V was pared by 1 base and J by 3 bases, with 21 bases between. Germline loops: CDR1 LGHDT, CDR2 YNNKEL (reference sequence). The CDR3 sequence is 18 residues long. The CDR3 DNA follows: TGTGCCAGCAGCCAAGTCGTAGATCTCTCCTCTTTGAAAGAGACCCAGTACTTC. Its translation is CASSQVVDLSSLKETQYF.

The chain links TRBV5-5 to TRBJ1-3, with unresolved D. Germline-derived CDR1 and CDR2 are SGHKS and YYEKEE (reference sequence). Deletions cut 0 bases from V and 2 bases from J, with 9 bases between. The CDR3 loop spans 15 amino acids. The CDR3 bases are TGTGCCAGCAGCTTGGCGGGCCGAGCTGGAAACACCATATATTTT. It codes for CASSLAGRAGNTIYF.

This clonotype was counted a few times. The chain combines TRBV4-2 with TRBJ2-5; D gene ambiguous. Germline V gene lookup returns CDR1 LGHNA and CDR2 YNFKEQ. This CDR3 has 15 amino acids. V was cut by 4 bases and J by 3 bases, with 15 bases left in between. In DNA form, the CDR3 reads TGTGCCAGCAGCCGTTCCTCCGGACGGGAAGAGACCCAGTACTTC. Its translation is CASSRSSGREETQYF.

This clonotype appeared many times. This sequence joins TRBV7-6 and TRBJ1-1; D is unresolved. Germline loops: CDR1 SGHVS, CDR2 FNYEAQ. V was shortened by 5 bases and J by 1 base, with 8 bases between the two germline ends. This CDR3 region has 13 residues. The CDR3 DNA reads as TGTGCCAGCAGCAGAGCGGAGAACACTGAAGCTTTCTTT. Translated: CASSRAENTEAFF. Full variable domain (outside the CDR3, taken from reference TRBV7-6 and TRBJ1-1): GAGVSQSPRYKVTKRGQDVALRCDPISGHVSLYWYRQALGQGPEFLTYFNYEAQQDKSGLPNDRFSAERPEGSISTLTIQRTEQRDSAMYRCASSRAENTEAFFGQGTRLTVV.

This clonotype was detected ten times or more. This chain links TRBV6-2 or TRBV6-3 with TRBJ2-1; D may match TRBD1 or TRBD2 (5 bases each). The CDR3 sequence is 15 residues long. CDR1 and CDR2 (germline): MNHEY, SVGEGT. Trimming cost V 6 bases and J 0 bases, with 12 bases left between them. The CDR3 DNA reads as TGTGCCAGCAGCAGGGCGGGTAGCTCCTACAATGAGCAGTTCTTC. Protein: CASSRAGSSYNEQFF.

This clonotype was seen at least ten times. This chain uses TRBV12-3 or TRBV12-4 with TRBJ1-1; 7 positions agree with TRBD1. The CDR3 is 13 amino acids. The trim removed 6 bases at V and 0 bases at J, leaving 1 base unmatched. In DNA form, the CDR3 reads TGTGCCAGCAGGACAGGGATGAACACTGAAGCTTTCTTT. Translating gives CASRTGMNTEAFF.

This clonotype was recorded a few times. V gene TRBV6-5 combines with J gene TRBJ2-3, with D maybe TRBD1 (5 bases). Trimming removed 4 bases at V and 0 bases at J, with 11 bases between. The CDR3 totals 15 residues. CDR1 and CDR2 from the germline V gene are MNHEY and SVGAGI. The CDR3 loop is CASSSSRQSTDTQYF. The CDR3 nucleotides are TGTGCCAGCAGTTCGTCTAGACAGAGCACAGATACGCAGTATTTT.